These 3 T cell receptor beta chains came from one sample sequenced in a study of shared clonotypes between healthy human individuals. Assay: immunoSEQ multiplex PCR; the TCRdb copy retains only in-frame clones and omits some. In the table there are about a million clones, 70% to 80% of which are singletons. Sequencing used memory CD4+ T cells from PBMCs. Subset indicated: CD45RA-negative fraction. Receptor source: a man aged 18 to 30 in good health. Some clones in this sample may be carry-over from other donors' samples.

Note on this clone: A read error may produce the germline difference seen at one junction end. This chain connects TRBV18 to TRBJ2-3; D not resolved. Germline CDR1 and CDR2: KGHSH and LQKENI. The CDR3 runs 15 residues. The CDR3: CASSPRLLVTDTQYF. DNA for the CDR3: TGCGCCAGCTCACCACGCTTATTGGTCACAGATACGCAGTATTTT.

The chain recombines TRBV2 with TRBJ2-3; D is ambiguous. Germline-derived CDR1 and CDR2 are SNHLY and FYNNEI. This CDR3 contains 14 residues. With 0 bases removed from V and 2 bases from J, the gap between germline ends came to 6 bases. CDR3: CASSEAEFTDTQYF. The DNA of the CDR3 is TGTGCCAGCAGTGAAGCCGAGTTCACAGATACGCAGTATTTT.

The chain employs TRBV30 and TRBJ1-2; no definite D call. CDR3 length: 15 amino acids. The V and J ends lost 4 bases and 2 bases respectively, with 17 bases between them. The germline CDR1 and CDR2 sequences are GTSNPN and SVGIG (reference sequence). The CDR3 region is CAWTETGRRNYGYTF. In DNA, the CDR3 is TGTGCCTGGACCGAGACCGGGCGAAGGAACTATGGCTACACCTTC.